This T cell receptor beta chain was recorded in a study of post-analysis software for immune sequencing data. Study in general: Several disease courses (relapsing-remitting, secondary progressive and progressive-relapsing) of multiple sclerosis were included. Study observations and caveats: Patients carried a few TRBV segments more frequently than controls did, and TRBV5-6, TRBV5-1 and TRBV20-1 were among them. Compared against controls, patients with multiple sclerosis displayed significantly lower normalized Chao1 diversity.

The authors incorporated unique molecular identifiers into the TCR beta cDNA libraries. cDNA molecules numbering about 490,000 came from approximately 1 to 10 million T cells. TCRdb re-called the PCR reads through MiXCR, storing one row per CDR3 protein. Among roughly 670,000 distinct CDR3 sequences listed, 59% were seen once. The CDR3 length is 12 residues. The V and J ends lost 7 bases and 6 bases respectively, with 14 bases between them. CDR1 DFQATT and CDR2 SNEGSKA come from the germline V gene (reference sequence). Turning to this clonotype: The antigen is not known.

The receptor comes from a girl aged 2-10 years with multiple sclerosis. Sequenced: blood. The chain joins TRBV20-1 to TRBJ2-3, with D perhaps matching TRBD1 (6 bases). Here the CDR3 DNA reads TGCAGTGGGGCCCTGGGGGCGGATACGCAGTATTTT. It translates to CSGALGADTQYF.